This passage covers 15 T cell receptor beta chains from one sample sequenced in a study of blood T cells in healthy people across ages. A second PCR of 7 to 11 cycles used a sample-barcoded 5' primer and a J-beta primer mix. TCRdb re-called the 5' RACE reads through MiXCR, storing one row per CDR3 protein. Of fewer than 800,000 distinct CDR3 sequences in the sample, around a fifth are singletons; the top ten hold 3.5% to 4%. The sample was blood. The receptors originated from a man aged 65 to 79 in good health.

This clonotype has only one observation. The chain recombines TRBV3-1 with TRBJ1-1; the match to TRBD1 covers 7 bases. Germline CDR1 and CDR2: LGHDT and YNNKEL (reference sequence). The CDR3 loop spans 14 amino acids. The V gene end was trimmed by 8 bases and the J gene end by 4 bases; junction bases not matched to a gene: 10. The CDR3 is CASVRTGALTEAFF. The CDR3 DNA follows: TGTGCCAGCGTTAGAACAGGGGCGCTCACTGAAGCTTTCTTT.

This clonotype has only a few counts. This rearrangement joins TRBV29-1 to TRBJ2-7; 7 positions agree with TRBD1. The CDR3 extends over 13 amino acids. The germline V gene encodes CDR1 SQVTM and CDR2 ANQGSEA. With V trimmed by 1 base and J by 2 bases, 2 bases remained unmatched. The CDR3 loop reads CSVEGTGPYEQYF. The CDR3 bases are TGCAGCGTTGAAGGGACAGGACCCTACGAGCAGTACTTC.

This chain uses TRBV6-5 with TRBJ1-2; 7 bases line up with TRBD1. The germline CDR1 and CDR2 sequences are MNHEY and SVGAGI. The CDR3 consists of 13 residues. V lost 10 bases and J lost 4; bases outside the gene matches: 9. Here the CDR3 reads CATSRDSVYGYTF. CDR3 coding DNA: TGTGCCACCAGCCGGGACAGCGTCTATGGCTACACCTTC.

V gene TRBV28 combines with J gene TRBJ2-5; a possible D gene is TRBD2 (6 bases). The DNA matches TRBJ2-1 better at its end, which makes the J call doubtful. The V gene's germline CDR1 is MDHEN and CDR2 SYDVKM. This CDR3 has 13 amino acids. This CDR3 reads CASSLGGPYEQFF. Here the CDR3 DNA reads TGTGCCAGCAGCCTCGGGGGACCTTATGAGCAGTTCTTC.

This clonotype has at least ten counts. This rearrangement joins TRBV7-2 to TRBJ2-7, with TRBD2 identical over 7 bases. CDR1 is SGHTA and CDR2 is FQGNSA in the germline V gene. V was clipped by 0 bases and J by 5 bases; unmatched bases: 7. This CDR3 spans 15 amino acids. The CDR3 loop is CASSLALAGVDEQYF. The CDR3 region has the DNA TGTGCCAGCAGCTTAGCGCTGGCGGGAGTGGACGAGCAGTACTTC.

V is TRBV2 and J is TRBJ2-7, with D perhaps matching TRBD1 (7 bases). Germline V gene sequence: CDR1 SNHLY, CDR2 FYNNEI. This CDR3 comprises 14 residues. The V end lost 2 bases, the J end lost 3 bases, and 11 bases lay between the germline ends. DNA of the CDR3: TGTGCCAGCAGTGAACGACAGGGAGGCTACGAGCAGTACTTC. Its translation: CASSERQGGYEQYF.

The CDR3 DNA reads as TGTGCCAGCAGATCACTCGGGGACACCTACGAGCAGTACTTC. Translating gives CASRSLGDTYEQYF. V and J are TRBV6-2 or TRBV6-3 and TRBJ2-7; tentatively, D is TRBD1 (6 bases). Germline CDR1 is MNHEY and CDR2 is SVGEGT. Trimming took 6 bases from V and 2 from J, leaving 14 bases between them. The CDR3 spans 14 residues.

V usage is TRBV27 and J usage is TRBJ2-6, with a weak D call TRBD1 (5 bases). CDR1 and CDR2 from the germline V gene are MNHEY and SMNVEV (reference sequence). V shed 3 bases and J shed 0 bases, with 12 bases lying between them. The CDR3 length is 17 residues. The CDR3 loop reads CASSFGAVSSGANVLTF. The CDR3 DNA reads TGTGCCAGCAGTTTTGGGGCTGTAAGCTCTGGGGCCAACGTCCTGACTTTC.

The chain carries TRBV4-3 and TRBJ2-3; no clear D gene. The CDR3 totals 13 residues. Germline V CDR1 and CDR2: LGHNA, YSLEER. V lost 0 bases, J lost 8 bases, and 9 bases lay in between. This CDR3 reads CASSQEVMGTQYF. CDR3 DNA: TGCGCCAGCAGCCAAGAGGTTATGGGTACGCAGTATTTT.

This clonotype was observed a handful of times. The chain uses TRBV12-3 or TRBV12-4 and TRBJ2-5; TRBD1 is a possible D gene (5 bases). This CDR3 comprises 13 residues. The ends were cut back, 6 bases at V and 11 bases at J, with 19 bases in the middle. This chain's CDR3 is CASRNQGYREQYF. Written as DNA, the CDR3 is TGTGCCAGCAGAAATCAGGGATACAGAGAGCAGTACTTC.

The rearrangement joins TRBV9 to TRBJ2-7; D could derive from TRBD1 or TRBD2 (5 bases each). Trimming left V 0 bases short and J 0 bases short, with 31 bases between. Per the germline V gene, CDR1 is SGDLS and CDR2 is YYNGEE. This CDR3 region has 22 residues. CDR3 DNA: TGTGCCAGCAGCGTAGATGGGTCTCTCCAAACGGATAGTACGGGGACCTCCTACGAGCAGTACTTC. Residues: CASSVDGSLQTDSTGTSYEQYF.

This clonotype was seen many times. The V and J genes are TRBV7-2 and TRBJ1-4; D ambiguous. Germline V gene data show CDR1 as SGHTA and CDR2 as FQGNSA. Trimming removed 6 bases from V and 7 bases from J, with 12 bases in between. The CDR3 loop spans 13 amino acids. The DNA of the CDR3 is TGTGCCAGCAGGCCAGCCCGGAGTGAAAAACTGTTTTTT. It encodes CASRPARSEKLFF.

The J gene is TRBJ2-5, the V gene TRBV4-1; TRBD2 aligns across 13 bases. Germline lookup yields CDR1 MGHRA and CDR2 YSYEKL. The CDR3 spans 18 residues. The ends lost 0 bases at V and 5 bases at J; junction bases unmatched: 9. The CDR3 coding sequence is TGCGCCAGCAGCCAAGAATACTCTGGACTAGCGGGAGCTGAGACCCAGTACTTC. This codes for CASSQEYSGLAGAETQYF.

This chain links TRBV11-2 with TRBJ2-5, with 8 positions matching TRBD2. The CDR3 sequence is 14 residues long. Germline lookup yields CDR1 SGHAT and CDR2 FQNNGV. The trim removed 3 bases at V and 1 base at J, leaving 1 base unmatched. The chain's CDR3 is CASSFSGIQETQYF. The CDR3 DNA reads TGTGCCAGCAGCTTTAGCGGGATCCAAGAGACCCAGTACTTC.

A remark on this clonotype: A junction boundary mismatches the germline segment, possibly from a read error. V gene TRBV28 combines with J gene TRBJ2-5, with TRBD2 identical over 8 bases. This CDR3 is built from 12 residues. CDR1 is MDHEN and CDR2 is SYDVKM in the germline V gene. DNA of the CDR3: TGTGCCAGCAGGCCGGGACTAGACCCAGAGTTCTTC. It yields the protein CASRPGLDPEFF.